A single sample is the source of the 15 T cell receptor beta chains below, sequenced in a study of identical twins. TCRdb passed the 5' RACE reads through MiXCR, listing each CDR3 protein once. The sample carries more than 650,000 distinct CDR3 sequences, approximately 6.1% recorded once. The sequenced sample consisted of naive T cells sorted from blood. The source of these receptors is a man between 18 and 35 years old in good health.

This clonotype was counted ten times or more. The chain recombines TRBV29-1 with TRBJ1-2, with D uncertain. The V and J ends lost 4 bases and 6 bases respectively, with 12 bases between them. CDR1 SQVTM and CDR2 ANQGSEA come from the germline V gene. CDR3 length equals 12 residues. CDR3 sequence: CSVGRGRDGYTF. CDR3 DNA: TGCAGCGTTGGCCGCGGGCGGGATGGCTACACCTTC. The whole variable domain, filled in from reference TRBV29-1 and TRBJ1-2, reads SAVISQKPSRDICQRGTSLTIQCQVDSQVTMMFWYRQQPGQSLTLIATANQGSEATYESGFVIDKFPISRPNLTFSTLTVSNMSPEDSSIYLCSVGRGRDGYTFGSGTRLTVV.

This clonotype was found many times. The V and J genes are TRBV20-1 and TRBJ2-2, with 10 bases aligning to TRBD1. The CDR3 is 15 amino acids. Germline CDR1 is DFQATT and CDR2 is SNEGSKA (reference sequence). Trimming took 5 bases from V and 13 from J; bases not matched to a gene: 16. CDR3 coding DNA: TGCAGTGCTCCCTCCACCGGGACAGGGGCTGTTGGGCTGTTTTTT. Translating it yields CSAPSTGTGAVGLFF.

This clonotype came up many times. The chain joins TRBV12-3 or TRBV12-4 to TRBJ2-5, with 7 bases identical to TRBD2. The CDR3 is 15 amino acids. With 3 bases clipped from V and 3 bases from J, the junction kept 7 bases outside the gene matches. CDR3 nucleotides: TGTGCCAGCAGTTTTGCGGGGGTTAAGAAAGAGACCCAGTACTTC. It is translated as CASSFAGVKKETQYF.

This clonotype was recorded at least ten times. CDR3 sequence: CASSPRGLAGRNEQFF. The CDR3 coding sequence is TGTGCCAGCAGTCCCCGGGGACTAGCGGGACGCAATGAGCAGTTCTTC. J is TRBJ2-1 and V is TRBV12-3 or TRBV12-4, with 13 bases aligning to TRBD2. The CDR3 loop spans 16 amino acids. With 5 bases clipped from V and 6 bases from J, the junction kept 7 bases outside the gene matches.

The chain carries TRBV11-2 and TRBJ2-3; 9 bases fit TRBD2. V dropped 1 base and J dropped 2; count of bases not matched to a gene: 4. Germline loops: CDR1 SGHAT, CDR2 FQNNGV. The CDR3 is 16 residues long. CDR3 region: CASSLVPSGNTDTQYF. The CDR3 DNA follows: TGTGCCAGCAGCTTAGTACCTAGCGGGAACACAGATACGCAGTATTTT.

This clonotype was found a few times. CDR3 DNA sequence: TGTGCCAGCAGCTTAAGACAGGGTCATGAAGCTTTCTTT. Protein product: CASSLRQGHEAFF. The V call is TRBV5-5, the J call TRBJ1-1; 7 bases line up with TRBD1. CDR1 and CDR2 (germline): SGHKS, YYEKEE (reference sequence). Trimming cost V 2 bases and J 7 bases; bases outside gene matches: 5. The CDR3 loop spans 13 amino acids. The full variable domain, completed using reference TRBV5-5 and TRBJ1-1, is DAGVTQSPTHLIKTRGQQVTLRCSPISGHKSVSWYQQVLGQGPQFIFQYYEKEERGRGNFPDRFSARQFPNYSSELNVNALLLGDSALYLCASSLRQGHEAFFGQGTRLTVV.

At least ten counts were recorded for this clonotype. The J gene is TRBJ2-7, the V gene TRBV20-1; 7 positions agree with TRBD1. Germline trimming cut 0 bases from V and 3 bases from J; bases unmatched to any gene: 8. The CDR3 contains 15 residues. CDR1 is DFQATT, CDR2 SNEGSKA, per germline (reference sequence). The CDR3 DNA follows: TGCAGTGCTAGAGATCAAGGGGGCAGGATCTACGAGCAGTACTTC. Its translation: CSARDQGGRIYEQYF.

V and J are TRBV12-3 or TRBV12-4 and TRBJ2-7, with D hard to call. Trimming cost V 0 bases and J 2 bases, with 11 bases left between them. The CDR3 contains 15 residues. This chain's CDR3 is CASSLAGQVPYEQYF. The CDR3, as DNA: TGTGCCAGCAGTTTAGCTGGCCAGGTACCCTACGAGCAGTACTTC.

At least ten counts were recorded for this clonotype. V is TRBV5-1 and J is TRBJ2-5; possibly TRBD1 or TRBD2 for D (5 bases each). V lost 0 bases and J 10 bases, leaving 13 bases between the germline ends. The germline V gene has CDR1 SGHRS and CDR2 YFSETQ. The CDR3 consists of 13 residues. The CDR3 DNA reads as TGCGCCAGCAGCTTGGTCCAGGGTAGCGACCAGTACTTC. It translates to CASSLVQGSDQYF.

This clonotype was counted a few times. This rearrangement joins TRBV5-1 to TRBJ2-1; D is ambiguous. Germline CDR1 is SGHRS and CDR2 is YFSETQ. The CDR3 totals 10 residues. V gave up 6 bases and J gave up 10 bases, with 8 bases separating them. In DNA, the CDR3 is TGCGCCAGCATTAAGGTCGAGCAGTTCTTC. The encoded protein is CASIKVEQFF.

CDR3 sequence: CASSKRQLETQYF. For the CDR3, the DNA is TGTGCCAGCAGCAAAAGACAATTAGAGACCCAGTACTTC. The chain combines TRBV9 with TRBJ2-5; no definite D call. Germline V lookup: CDR1 SGDLS, CDR2 YYNGEE. The CDR3 sequence is 13 residues long. V was clipped by 4 bases and J by 4 bases, with 11 bases between them. The full variable domain, in which reference TRBV9 and TRBJ2-5 provide the parts outside the CDR3, is DSGVTQTPKHLITATGQRVTLRCSPRSGDLSVYWYQQSLDQGLQFLIQYYNGEERAKGNILERFSAQQFPDLHSELNLSSLELGDSALYFCASSKRQLETQYFGPGTRLLVL.

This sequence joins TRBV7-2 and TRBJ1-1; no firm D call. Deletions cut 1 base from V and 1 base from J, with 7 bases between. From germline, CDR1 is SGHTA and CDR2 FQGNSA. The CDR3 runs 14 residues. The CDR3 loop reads CASSLVRQNTEAFF. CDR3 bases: TGTGCCAGCAGCTTAGTGAGGCAGAACACTGAAGCTTTCTTT.

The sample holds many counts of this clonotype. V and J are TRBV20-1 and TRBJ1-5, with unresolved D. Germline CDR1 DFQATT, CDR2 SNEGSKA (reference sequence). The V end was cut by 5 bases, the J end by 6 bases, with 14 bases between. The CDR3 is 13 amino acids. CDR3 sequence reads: CSAEDGSTQPQHF. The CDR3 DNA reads TGCAGTGCTGAGGACGGCAGTACTCAGCCCCAGCATTTT.

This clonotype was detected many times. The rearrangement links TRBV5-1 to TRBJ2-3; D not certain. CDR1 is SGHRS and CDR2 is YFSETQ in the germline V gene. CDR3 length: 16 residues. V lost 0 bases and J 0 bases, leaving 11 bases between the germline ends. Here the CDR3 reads CASSLGSASSTDTQYF. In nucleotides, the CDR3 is TGCGCCAGCAGCTTGGGGTCAGCATCTAGCACAGATACGCAGTATTTT. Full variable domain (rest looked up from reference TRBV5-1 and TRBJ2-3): KAGVTQTPRYLIKTRGQQVTLSCSPISGHRSVSWYQQTPGQGLQFLFEYFSETQRNKGNFPGRFSGRQFSNSRSEMNVSTLELGDSALYLCASSLGSASSTDTQYFGPGTRLTVL.

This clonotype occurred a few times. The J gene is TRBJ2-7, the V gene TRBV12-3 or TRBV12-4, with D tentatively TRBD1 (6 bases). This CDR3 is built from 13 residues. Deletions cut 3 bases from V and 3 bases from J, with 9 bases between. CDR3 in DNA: TGTGCCAGCAGTTTTGGACAGTACTACGAGCAGTACGTC. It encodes CASSFGQYYEQYV.